The 21 T cell receptor beta chains listed next were all sequenced from one sample in a study of neoadjuvant anti-PD-1 for oral cavity cancer (dated by TCRdb to the early 2020s). This specimen's time point label, per the study, means: before neoadjuvant nivolumab. The receptor library was made with the immunoSEQ multiplex PCR assay. TCRdb provides this immuneACCESS table in a form limited to in-frame rearrangements. Some clones are lacking; in checked studies, under half of them reflect an unresolved V gene, and why the rest are absent is not known. A total of tens of thousands of clones appear in this sample, 65% to 80% of them only once. The ten largest clones take up 2% to 3% of the sample. Here the sequenced sample was PBMCs, taken before nivolumab (anti-PD-1) treatment. Receptors originate from a person between 40 and 85 years old with oral cavity squamous cell carcinoma.

This chain joins TRBV11-2 and TRBJ1-1; a weak D match, TRBD1 (6 bases). V shed 1 base and J shed 4 bases, with 13 bases lying between them. The CDR3 is made up of 15 amino acids. CDR1 and CDR2 (germline): SGHAT, FQNNGV. CDR3 sequence reads: CASSLGGHKPTEAFF. CDR3 sequence (DNA): TGTGCCAGCAGCTTAGGGGGACACAAACCCACTGAAGCTTTCTTT.

V gene TRBV19 combines with J gene TRBJ2-3; D is perhaps TRBD1 (7 bases). The V end was cut by 7 bases, the J end by 0 bases, with 20 bases between. CDR1 is LNHDA, CDR2 SQIVND, per germline (reference sequence). The CDR3 runs to 17 residues. The CDR3 nucleotides read TGTGCCAGTACAGGGGGGAGTCCATCAACTAGCACAGATACGCAGTATTTT. It translates to CASTGGSPSTSTDTQYF.

The CDR3 reads CAISESPGGPNTEAFF. DNA for the CDR3: TGTGCCATCAGTGAGTCCCCAGGGGGTCCGAACACTGAAGCTTTCTTT. The chain uses TRBV10-3 and TRBJ1-1; 7 positions match TRBD1. Losses at the gene ends were 0 bases for V and 1 base for J; bases not matched to a gene: 5. This CDR3 has 16 residues. CDR1 is ENHRY and CDR2 is SYGVKD in the germline V gene.

Relative to its sample, this clone is medium-sized. The chain joins TRBV6-1 to TRBJ1-1; D remains unclear. CDR1 is MNHNS and CDR2 is SASEGT in the germline V gene. V gave up 5 bases and J gave up 2 bases, with 9 bases separating them. There are 13 residues in the CDR3. The CDR3 DNA reads TGTGCCAGCAGTAGGGCGGGAAACACTGAAGCTTTCTTT. This sequence encodes CASSRAGNTEAFF.

The CDR3 reads CASSLIGANEKLFF. DNA for the CDR3: TGCGCCAGCAGCTTGATTGGGGCTAATGAAAAACTGTTTTTT. The rearrangement links TRBV5-1 to TRBJ1-4; no reliable D call. Germline CDR1 reads SGHRS; CDR2 reads YFSETQ. The CDR3 has 14 amino acids. The germline V and J ends were trimmed by 1 base and 3 bases, with 7 bases remaining between them.

This chain connects TRBV29-1 to TRBJ1-2; D is unclear. Germline CDR1 reads SQVTM; CDR2 reads ANQGSEA. CDR3 size: 9 residues. V was trimmed by 3 bases and J by 8 bases, leaving 4 bases between them. The CDR3 DNA reads as TGCAGCGTTGAGCAGGGCTACACCTTC. It is translated as CSVEQGYTF.

The V and J genes are TRBV27 and TRBJ2-7, with a tentative D call TRBD2 (6 bases). This CDR3 has 15 amino acids. CDR1 and CDR2 (germline): MNHEY, SMNVEV (reference sequence). The V and J ends lost 9 bases and 6 bases respectively, with 24 bases between them. The CDR3 nucleotides are TGTGCCAGTAGCGGAGGCGGCCGCTTGGCCCTCGAGCAGTACTTC. It translates to CASSGGGRLALEQYF.

This chain joins TRBV27 and TRBJ2-2, with 15 bases lining up with TRBD2. Germline trimming cut 5 bases from V and 6 bases from J; bases unmatched to any gene: 10. The germline V gene has CDR1 MNHEY and CDR2 SMNVEV (reference sequence). The CDR3 is made up of 18 amino acids. CDR3 bases: TGTGCCAGCAGTATCATGGGACTAGCGGGAGGCTGGGCCGGGGAGCTGTTTTTT. It specifies CASSIMGLAGGWAGELFF.

This CDR3 reads CASSLDRDSGNTIYF. CDR3 in DNA: TGTGCCAGCAGCTTAGACAGGGACTCTGGAAACACCATATATTTT. This chain joins TRBV6-6 and TRBJ1-3, with TRBD1 matching 7 bases. The J segment lost 0 bases and the V segment lost 6 bases, leaving 5 bases of the junction unmatched. This CDR3 has 15 residues. Per the germline V gene, CDR1 is MNHNY and CDR2 is SVGAGI (reference sequence).

The chain uses TRBV9 and TRBJ1-1; D may be TRBD1 (5 bases). The ends were cut back, 3 bases at V and 0 bases at J, with 9 bases in the middle. CDR3 size: 14 residues. Germline values: CDR1 SGDLS, CDR2 YYNGEE. CDR3 DNA: TGTGCCAGCAGCGCTCAGGGATTGAACACTGAAGCTTTCTTT. Its protein is CASSAQGLNTEAFF.

The chain combines TRBV28 with TRBJ2-7, with 8 bases identical to TRBD1. The CDR3 is 15 residues long. The junction had 8 bases not matched to a gene; V was cut back by 3 bases and J by 4 bases. Germline assignment: CDR1 MDHEN and CDR2 SYDVKM. CDR3 sequence (DNA): TGTGCCAGCAGTTTTGGCGGACAGGGCACGTACGAGCAGTACTTC. Translated, it gives CASSFGGQGTYEQYF.

The chain has TRBV6-1 and TRBJ2-3; TRBD2 is a possible D gene (6 bases). V dropped 1 base and J dropped 2 bases, with 13 bases sitting between them. CDR1 is MNHNS, CDR2 SASEGT, per germline. CDR3 length: 16 residues. The CDR3 loop reads CASSEVGGGDTDTQYF. Written as DNA, the CDR3 is TGTGCCAGCAGTGAAGTCGGCGGAGGGGACACAGATACGCAGTATTTT.

The genes are TRBV5-1 and TRBJ1-2, with TRBD1 as a possible D gene (5 bases). The germline V gene has CDR1 SGHRS and CDR2 YFSETQ. The germline V and J ends were trimmed by 1 base and 3 bases, with 10 bases remaining between them. CDR3 length: 14 residues. This CDR3 reads CASSLSGADYGYTF. The CDR3 DNA reads as TGCGCCAGCAGCTTGAGCGGGGCGGACTATGGCTACACCTTC. The complete variable domain, with remaining parts taken from reference TRBV5-1 and TRBJ1-2, reads KAGVTQTPRYLIKTRGQQVTLSCSPISGHRSVSWYQQTPGQGLQFLFEYFSETQRNKGNFPGRFSGRQFSNSRSEMNVSTLELGDSALYLCASSLSGADYGYTFGSGTRLTVV.

This chain joins TRBV6-6 and TRBJ1-1, with TRBD1 as a possible D gene (5 bases). The CDR3 consists of 16 residues. In germline, CDR1 is MNHNY, CDR2 SVGAGI (reference sequence). V lost 4 bases to trimming and J lost 4 bases, with 19 bases between them. In DNA form, the CDR3 reads TGTGCCAGCAGTTCAGGGTTGGGCAGGGTAGCCACTGAAGCTTTCTTT. This gives the protein CASSSGLGRVATEAFF.

V usage is TRBV27 and J usage is TRBJ2-1; perhaps TRBD2 as D (5 bases). Trimming removed 5 bases at V and 6 bases at J, with 14 bases between. The CDR3 has 14 amino acids. The germline CDR1 and CDR2 sequences are MNHEY and SMNVEV (reference sequence). CDR3 in amino acids: CASSLRPGGNEQFF. The CDR3 region has the DNA TGTGCCAGCAGTCTAAGGCCAGGAGGCAATGAGCAGTTCTTC.

The chain has TRBV18 and TRBJ1-6; maybe TRBD1 (5 bases). The CDR3 runs 14 residues. With 5 bases removed from V and 4 bases from J, the gap between germline ends came to 9 bases. Germline V CDR1 and CDR2: KGHSH, LQKENI. Here the CDR3 reads CASSRQLYNSPLHF. The DNA for the CDR3 is TGTGCCAGCTCAAGACAGCTGTATAATTCACCCCTCCACTTT.

The chain employs TRBV5-1 and TRBJ1-2, with D unresolved. V dropped 0 bases and J dropped 1 base, with 16 bases sitting between them. This CDR3 has 17 amino acids. Germline V gene data show CDR1 as SGHRS and CDR2 as YFSETQ. CDR3 sequence reads: CASSLGGVGSGNYGYTF. DNA for the CDR3: TGCGCCAGCAGCTTGGGCGGGGTTGGTTCGGGTAACTATGGCTACACCTTC.

The chain carries TRBV19 and TRBJ1-1, with no clear D. Germline CDR1 reads LNHDA; CDR2 reads SQIVND (reference sequence). V gave up 3 bases and J gave up 1 base, with 9 bases separating them. There are 14 residues in the CDR3. The CDR3 nucleotides read TGTGCCAGTAGTATCTCCCCAACGAACACTGAAGCTTTCTTT. Amino acids: CASSISPTNTEAFF. Variable domain in full (rest from reference TRBV19 and TRBJ1-1): DGGITQSPKYLFRKEGQNVTLSCEQNLNHDAMYWYRQDPGQGLRLIYYSQIVNDFQKGDIAEGYSVSREKKESFPLTVTSAQKNPTAFYLCASSISPTNTEAFFGQGTRLTVV.

V is TRBV18 and J is TRBJ1-2, with D unclear. The germline V gene encodes CDR1 KGHSH and CDR2 LQKENI. V was shortened by 6 bases and J by 5 bases, with 13 bases between the two germline ends. CDR3 length: 13 residues. CDR3 sequence (DNA): TGTGCCAGCTCGGGCTCCGGCCTATATGGCTACACCTTC. Encoded protein: CASSGSGLYGYTF.

The chain has TRBV29-1 and TRBJ1-2; 10 bases fit TRBD1. CDR3 length: 14 residues. The ends lost 8 bases at V and 6 bases at J; junction bases unmatched: 12. Germline V gene data show CDR1 as SQVTM and CDR2 as ANQGSEA. The CDR3 sequence: CSTPWRQGANGYTF. CDR3 sequence (DNA): TGCAGCACCCCCTGGAGACAGGGGGCTAATGGCTACACCTTC.

V gene TRBV5-6 combines with J gene TRBJ1-5; perhaps TRBD1 as D (5 bases). V was pared by 0 bases and J by 4 bases, with 17 bases between. Germline V gene lookup returns CDR1 SGHDT and CDR2 YYEEEE. The CDR3 is 17 residues long. CDR3: CASSLASGTRTNQPQHF. As DNA, the CDR3 is TGTGCCAGCAGCTTGGCCTCGGGGACGAGGACGAATCAGCCCCAGCATTTT.